This T cell receptor (beta chain) stems from a study of molecular identifiers for immune sequencing clone quantification. TCRdb itself ran the PCR reads through MiXCR, one entry per CDR3 protein. The sample lists about half a million distinct CDR3 sequences; 20% to 25% were seen once. Trimming removed 4 bases from V and 3 bases from J, with 20 bases in between. The length of the CDR3 is 17 residues. Per the germline V gene, CDR1 is LGHDT and CDR2 is YNNKEL (reference sequence). Sequencing used naive CD8+ T cells from blood, with Jurkat cell RNA spiked in. The sample's subset: FACS-sorted CD8+CD4-CCR7+CD45RA+ naive T cells. The chain recombines TRBV3-1 with TRBJ2-3, with D perhaps assigned TRBD1 or TRBD2 (5 bases each). This clonotype originated in a human donor in good health. Some libraries in this study had Jurkat cell RNA spiked in. CDR3 nucleotides: TGTGCCAGCAGCCCCTCGTGGGGGAGTCCCCCAACAGATACGCAGTATTTT. This sequence encodes CASSPSWGSPPTDTQYF.